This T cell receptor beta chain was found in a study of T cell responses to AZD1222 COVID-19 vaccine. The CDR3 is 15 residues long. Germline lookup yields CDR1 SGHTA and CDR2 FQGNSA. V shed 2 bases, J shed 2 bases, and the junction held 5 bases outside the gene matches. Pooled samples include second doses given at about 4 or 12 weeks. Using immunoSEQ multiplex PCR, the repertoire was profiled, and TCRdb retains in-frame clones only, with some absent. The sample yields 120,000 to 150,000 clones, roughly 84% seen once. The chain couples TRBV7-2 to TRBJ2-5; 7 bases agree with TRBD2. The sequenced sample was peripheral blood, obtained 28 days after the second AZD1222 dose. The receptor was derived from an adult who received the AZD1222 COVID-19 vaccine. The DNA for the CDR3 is TGTGCCAGCAGCTTATACGGAGCGGGGCAAGAGACCCAGTACTTC. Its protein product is CASSLYGAGQETQYF. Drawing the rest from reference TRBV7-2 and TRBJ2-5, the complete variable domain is GAGVSQSPSNKVTEKGKDVELRCDPISGHTALYWYRQSLGQGLEFLIYFQGNSAPDKSGLPSDRFSAERTGGSVSTLTIQRTQQEDSAVYLCASSLYGAGQETQYFGPGTRLLVL.